These 16 T cell receptor beta chains came from one sample sequenced in a study of brain metastases from non-small cell lung cancer. TCRdb's copy holds only in-frame clones and misses some; the assay was immunoSEQ multiplex PCR. The sample holds 13,000 to 15,000 clones; about 80% are singletons and the top ten take around 7.6%. Sequencing was done on a sample of primary lung tumor tissue. These TCRs come from a donor over 35 with non-small cell lung cancer.

This chain uses TRBV12-3 or TRBV12-4 with TRBJ1-1; unclear D gene. The CDR3 length is 13 residues. V lost 5 bases and J 4 bases, leaving 11 bases between the germline ends. CDR3 loop: CASSQGPSTEAFF. The CDR3 DNA sequence: TGTGCCAGCAGTCAAGGACCAAGCACTGAAGCTTTCTTT.

This sequence joins TRBV6-2 or TRBV6-3 and TRBJ1-5; 7 nucleotides agree with TRBD1. Germline V lookup: CDR1 MNHEY, CDR2 SVGEGT. This CDR3 is built from 20 residues. J was trimmed by 0 bases and V by 5 bases; bases with no gene match: 19. The DNA for the CDR3 is TGTGCCAGCAGTACTACGAGGGCGGGACAGACCCTATATAGCAATCAGCCCCAGCATTTT. Translating gives CASSTTRAGQTLYSNQPQHF.

The chain employs TRBV10-3 and TRBJ1-1, with 7 bases lining up with TRBD1. After removal of 3 bases from V and 1 base from J, the junction contained 5 bases not matched to a gene. Germline CDR1 ENHRY, CDR2 SYGVKD. The CDR3 consists of 15 residues. CDR3 loop: CAISDRGVRNTEAFF. The DNA of the CDR3 is TGTGCCATCAGTGACAGGGGGGTTAGGAACACTGAAGCTTTCTTT.

This chain connects TRBV27 to TRBJ1-1; D is possibly TRBD1 (5 bases). Trimming removed 10 bases from V and 4 bases from J, with 22 bases in between. Germline-derived CDR1 and CDR2 are MNHEY and SMNVEV (reference sequence). The CDR3 length is 15 residues. The CDR3 sequence: CATHLYGRGITEAFF. In DNA, the CDR3 is TGTGCCACCCACCTATATGGTAGGGGAATCACTGAAGCTTTCTTT.

V usage is TRBV30 and J usage is TRBJ1-2; 9 bases fit TRBD1. The trim removed 3 bases at V and 2 bases at J, leaving 7 bases unmatched. Germline loops: CDR1 GTSNPN, CDR2 SVGIG (reference sequence). The CDR3 totals 15 residues. The DNA for the CDR3 is TGTGCCTGGAGACCTAGGGACAGGGAGAACTATGGCTACACCTTC. It specifies CAWRPRDRENYGYTF. The full variable domain, completed using reference TRBV30 and TRBJ1-2, is SQTIHQWPATLVQPVGSPLSLECTVEGTSNPNLYWYRQAAGRGLQLLFYSVGIGQISSEVPQNLSASRPQDRQFILSSKKLLLSDSGFYLCAWRPRDRENYGYTFGSGTRLTVV.

This clone was seen a single time. Germline is not matched at one junction end, which may reflect a read error. The chain uses TRBV3-1 (or the pseudogene TRBV3-2) and TRBJ2-1; D is possibly TRBD1 (5 bases). In germline, CDR1 is LGHDT, CDR2 YNNKEL (reference sequence). CDR3 length equals 12 residues. The CDR3 loop reads CASSQDRGPGVF. Here the CDR3 DNA reads TGTGCCAGCAGCCAAGATAGGGGCCCTGGAGTCTTC.

The chain joins TRBV7-9 to TRBJ2-2; D not certain. V dropped 3 bases and J dropped 8 bases, with 16 bases sitting between them. In germline, CDR1 is SEHNR, CDR2 FQNEAQ (reference sequence). The CDR3 runs 15 residues. CDR3 bases: TGTGCCAGCAGCTTGGAAGTACTAACTTCGGGGGAGCTGTTTTTT. It yields the protein CASSLEVLTSGELFF.

The chain couples TRBV7-2 to TRBJ2-3; perhaps D is TRBD1 or TRBD2 (6 bases each). This CDR3 has 14 residues. V lost 5 bases to trimming and J lost 4 bases, with 13 bases between them. CDR1 SGHTA and CDR2 FQGNSA come from the germline V gene. As DNA, the CDR3 is TGTGCCAGCAGCGACTGGGGGGCCCCAGATACGCAGTATTTT. It is translated as CASSDWGAPDTQYF.

The V and J genes are TRBV6-5 and TRBJ1-1; D gene unclear. Trimming cost V 4 bases and J 1 base, with 13 bases left between them. This CDR3 comprises 15 residues. Germline V gene data show CDR1 as MNHEY and CDR2 as SVGAGI. In DNA form, the CDR3 reads TGTGCCAGCAGTTGGACGGCGGGCACGAACACTGAAGCTTTCTTT. Protein: CASSWTAGTNTEAFF.

The chain combines TRBV19 with TRBJ2-4; D unresolved. The CDR3 spans 11 residues. CDR1 is LNHDA, CDR2 SQIVND, per germline (reference sequence). The V end was cut by 8 bases, the J end by 7 bases, with 9 bases between. The chain's CDR3 is CASGPGNIQYF. In DNA, the CDR3 is TGTGCCAGTGGACCCGGGAACATTCAGTACTTC.

In its sample, this clone was seen a few times. One junction end does not reproduce the germline sequence, and a read error may be involved. Other DNA sequences in the same sample also yield this CDR3. The rearrangement joins TRBV19 to TRBJ1-1; TRBD1 is a possible D gene (6 bases). The CDR3 has 14 amino acids. CDR1 LNHDA and CDR2 SQIVND come from the germline V gene (reference sequence). The CDR3 sequence is CASSVDRLNTEAFF. The CDR3 DNA reads as TGTGCCAGTAGTGTAGACAGGTTGAACACTGAAGCTTTCTTT.

This clone was picked up a small number of times. Other DNA sequences in the sample encode the same CDR3. The chain combines TRBV7-9 with TRBJ2-1, with D possibly being TRBD1 (6 bases). Trimming cost V 1 base and J 5 bases, with 9 bases left between them. In germline, CDR1 is SEHNR, CDR2 FQNEAQ (reference sequence). The CDR3 is 14 amino acids. The CDR3 is CASSLEGENNEQFF. CDR3 nucleotide sequence: TGTGCCAGCAGCTTAGAGGGGGAAAACAATGAGCAGTTCTTC.

The chain joins TRBV2 to TRBJ1-2; TRBD1 is a possible D gene (5 bases). This CDR3 is 14 amino acids long. Germline V lookup: CDR1 SNHLY, CDR2 FYNNEI. The V gene lost 7 bases and the J gene lost 2 bases, with 14 bases spanning the gap. CDR3: CASTQQELNYGYTF. The DNA of the CDR3 is TGTGCCAGCACCCAACAGGAGTTGAACTATGGCTACACCTTC.

The sample holds a few counts of this clone. V gene TRBV7-2 combines with J gene TRBJ1-6; tentatively, D is TRBD1 (5 bases). Germline assignment: CDR1 SGHTA and CDR2 FQGNSA. Trimming removed 5 bases from V and 1 base from J, with 12 bases in between. The CDR3 loop spans 16 amino acids. CDR3 residues: CASSHGRGSYNSPLHF. For the CDR3, the DNA is TGTGCCAGCAGCCACGGGAGGGGTTCCTATAATTCACCCCTCCACTTT.

The chain is built from TRBV10-3 and TRBJ1-1, with D perhaps TRBD1 (5 bases). In germline, CDR1 is ENHRY, CDR2 SYGVKD. Deletions cut 6 bases from V and 3 bases from J, with 17 bases between. The CDR3 contains 15 residues. The CDR3 protein is CAISGATFGDTEAFF. DNA for the CDR3: TGTGCCATCAGCGGGGCGACCTTCGGGGACACTGAAGCTTTCTTT.

This chain uses TRBV5-1 with TRBJ2-4; D is perhaps TRBD1 (6 bases). The V end lost 0 bases, the J end lost 8 bases, and 12 bases lay between the germline ends. The CDR3 runs to 14 residues. Germline V gene lookup returns CDR1 SGHRS and CDR2 YFSETQ. The CDR3 bases are TGCGCCAGCAGCTTGGCCAGGGACAAGGACATTCAGTACTTC. The encoded protein is CASSLARDKDIQYF.